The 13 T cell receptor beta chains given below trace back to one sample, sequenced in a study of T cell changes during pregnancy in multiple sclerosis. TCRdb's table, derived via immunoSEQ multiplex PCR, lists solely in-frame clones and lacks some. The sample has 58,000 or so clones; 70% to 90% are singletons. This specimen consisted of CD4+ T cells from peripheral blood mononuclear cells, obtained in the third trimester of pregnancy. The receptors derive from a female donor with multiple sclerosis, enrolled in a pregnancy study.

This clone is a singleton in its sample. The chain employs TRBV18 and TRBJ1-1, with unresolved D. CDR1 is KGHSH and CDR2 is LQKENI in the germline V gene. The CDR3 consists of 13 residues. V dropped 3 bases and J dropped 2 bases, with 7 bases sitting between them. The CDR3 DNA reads TGTGCCAGCTCACCCCCTCTTAACACTGAAGCTTTCTTT. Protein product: CASSPPLNTEAFF.

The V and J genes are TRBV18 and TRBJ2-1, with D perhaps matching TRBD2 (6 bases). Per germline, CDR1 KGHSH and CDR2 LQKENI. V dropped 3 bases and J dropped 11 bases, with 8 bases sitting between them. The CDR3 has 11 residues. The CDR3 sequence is CASSPGTQQFF. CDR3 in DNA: TGTGCCAGCTCACCGGGGACTCAGCAGTTCTTC.

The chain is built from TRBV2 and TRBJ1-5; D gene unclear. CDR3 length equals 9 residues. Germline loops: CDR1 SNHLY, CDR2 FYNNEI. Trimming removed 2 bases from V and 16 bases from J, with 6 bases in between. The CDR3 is CASSEPLHF. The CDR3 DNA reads TGTGCCAGCAGTGAACCGTTACATTTT.

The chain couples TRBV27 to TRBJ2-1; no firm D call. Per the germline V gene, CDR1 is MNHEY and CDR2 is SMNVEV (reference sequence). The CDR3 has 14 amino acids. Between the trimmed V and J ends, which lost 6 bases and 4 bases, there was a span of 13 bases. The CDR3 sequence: CASSRSPEYNEQFF. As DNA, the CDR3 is TGTGCCAGCAGCCGATCGCCAGAATACAATGAGCAGTTCTTC.

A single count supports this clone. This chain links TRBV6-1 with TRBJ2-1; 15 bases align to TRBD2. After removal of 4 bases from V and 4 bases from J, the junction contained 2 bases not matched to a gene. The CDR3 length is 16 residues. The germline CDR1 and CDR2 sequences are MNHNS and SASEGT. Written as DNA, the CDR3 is TGTGCCAGCAGTGGGACTAGCGGGGGGGGGTACAATGAGCAGTTCTTC. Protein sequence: CASSGTSGGGYNEQFF.

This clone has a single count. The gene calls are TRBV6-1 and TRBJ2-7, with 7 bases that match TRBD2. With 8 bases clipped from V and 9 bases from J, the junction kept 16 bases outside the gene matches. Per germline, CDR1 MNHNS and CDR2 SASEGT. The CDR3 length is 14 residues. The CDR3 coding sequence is TGTGCCAGCCTGACTGGAGTAGCGGGCGTTGCGCAGTACTTC. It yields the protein CASLTGVAGVAQYF.

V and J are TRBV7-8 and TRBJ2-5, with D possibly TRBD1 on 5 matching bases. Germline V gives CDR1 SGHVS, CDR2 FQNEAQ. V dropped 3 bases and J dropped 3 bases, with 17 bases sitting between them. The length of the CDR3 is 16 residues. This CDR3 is CASSFRLIRQKETQYF. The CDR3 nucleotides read TGTGCCAGCAGCTTCCGGCTGATTCGACAGAAAGAGACCCAGTACTTC.

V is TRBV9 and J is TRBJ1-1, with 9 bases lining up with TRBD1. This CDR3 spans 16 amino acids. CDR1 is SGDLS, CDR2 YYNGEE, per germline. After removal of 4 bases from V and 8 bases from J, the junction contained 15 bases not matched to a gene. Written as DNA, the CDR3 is TGTGCCAGCAGCCTTCGGACAGGGGCCCCGACAGGGGAAGCTTTCTTT. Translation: CASSLRTGAPTGEAFF.

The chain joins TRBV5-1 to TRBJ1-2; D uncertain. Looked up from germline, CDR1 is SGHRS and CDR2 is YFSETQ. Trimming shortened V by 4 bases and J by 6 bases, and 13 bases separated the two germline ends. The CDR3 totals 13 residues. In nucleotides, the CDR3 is TGCGCCAGCAGCCAATACCCAGGTGATGGCTACACCTTC. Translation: CASSQYPGDGYTF.

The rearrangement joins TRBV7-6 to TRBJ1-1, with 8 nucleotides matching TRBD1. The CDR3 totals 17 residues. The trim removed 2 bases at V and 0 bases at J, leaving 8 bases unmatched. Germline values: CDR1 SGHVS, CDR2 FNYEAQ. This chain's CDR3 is CASSLYQVTGVNTEAFF. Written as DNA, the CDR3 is TGTGCCAGCAGCTTATACCAAGTGACAGGGGTGAACACTGAAGCTTTCTTT.

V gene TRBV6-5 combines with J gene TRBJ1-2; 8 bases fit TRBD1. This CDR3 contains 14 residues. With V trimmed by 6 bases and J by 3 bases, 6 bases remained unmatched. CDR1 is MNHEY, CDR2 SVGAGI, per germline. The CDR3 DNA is TGTGCCAGCAGAGGAGCAGGGGGCCACTATGGCTACACCTTC. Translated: CASRGAGGHYGYTF.

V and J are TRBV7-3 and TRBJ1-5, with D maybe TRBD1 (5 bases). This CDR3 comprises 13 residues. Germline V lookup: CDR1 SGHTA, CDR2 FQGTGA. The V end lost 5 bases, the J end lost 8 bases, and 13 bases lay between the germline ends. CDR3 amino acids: CASSQTLQEPQHF. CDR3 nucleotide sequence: TGTGCCAGCAGCCAAACTTTACAGGAGCCCCAGCATTTT. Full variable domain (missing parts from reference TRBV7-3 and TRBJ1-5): GAGVSQTPSNKVTEKGKYVELRCDPISGHTALYWYRQSLGQGPEFLIYFQGTGAADDSGLPNDRFFAVRPEGSVSTLKIQRTERGDSAVYLCASSQTLQEPQHFGDGTRLSIL.

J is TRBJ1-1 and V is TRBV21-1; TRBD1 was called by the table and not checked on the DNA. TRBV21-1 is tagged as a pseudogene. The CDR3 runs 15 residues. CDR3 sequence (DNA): TGTGCCAGCAGCCCCGGGACAGGGATTTCAACTGAAGCTTTCTTT. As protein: CASSPGTGISTEAFF.